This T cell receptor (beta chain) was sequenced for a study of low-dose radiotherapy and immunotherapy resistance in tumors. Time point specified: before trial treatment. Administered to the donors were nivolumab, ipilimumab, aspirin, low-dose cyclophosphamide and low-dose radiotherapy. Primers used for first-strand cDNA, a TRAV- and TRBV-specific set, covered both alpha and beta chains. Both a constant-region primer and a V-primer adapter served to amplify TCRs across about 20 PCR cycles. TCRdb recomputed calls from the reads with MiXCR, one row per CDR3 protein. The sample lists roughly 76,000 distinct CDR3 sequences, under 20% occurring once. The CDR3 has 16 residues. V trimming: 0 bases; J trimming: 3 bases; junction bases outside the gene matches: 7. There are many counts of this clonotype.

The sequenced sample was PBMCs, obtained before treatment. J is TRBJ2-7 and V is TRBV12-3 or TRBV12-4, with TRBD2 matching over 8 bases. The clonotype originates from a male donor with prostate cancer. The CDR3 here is CASSLAGLAGVYEQYF. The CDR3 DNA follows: TGTGCCAGCAGTTTAGCTGGGCTAGCGGGCGTCTACGAGCAGTACTTC.